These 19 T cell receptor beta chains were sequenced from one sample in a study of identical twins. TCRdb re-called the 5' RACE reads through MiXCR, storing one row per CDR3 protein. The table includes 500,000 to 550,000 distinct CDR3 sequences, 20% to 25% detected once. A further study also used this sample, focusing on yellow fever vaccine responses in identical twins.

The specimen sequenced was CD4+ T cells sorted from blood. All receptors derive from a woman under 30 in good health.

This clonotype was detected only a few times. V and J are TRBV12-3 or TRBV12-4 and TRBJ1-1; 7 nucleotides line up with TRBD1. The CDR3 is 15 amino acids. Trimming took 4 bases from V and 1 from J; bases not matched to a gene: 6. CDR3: CASSSVGQKNTEAFF. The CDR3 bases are TGTGCCAGCAGTTCCGTGGGACAGAAGAACACTGAAGCTTTCTTT.

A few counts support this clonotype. CDR3 DNA sequence: TGCGCCAGCAGCTTACCGGGACAGGGTAGTCGGGCTGAAGCTTTCTTT. This translates into CASSLPGQGSRAEAFF. The chain carries TRBV5-1 and TRBJ1-1; 9 bases fit TRBD1. The CDR3 length is 16 residues. Trimming took 2 bases from V and 6 from J; bases not matched to a gene: 11. Germline V CDR1 and CDR2: SGHRS, YFSETQ.

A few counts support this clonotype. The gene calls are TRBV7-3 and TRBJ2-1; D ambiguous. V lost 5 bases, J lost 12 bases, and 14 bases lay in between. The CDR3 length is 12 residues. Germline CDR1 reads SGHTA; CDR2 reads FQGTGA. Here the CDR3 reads CASSDLGHGQFF. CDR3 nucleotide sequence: TGTGCCAGCAGCGATCTTGGTCATGGGCAGTTCTTC. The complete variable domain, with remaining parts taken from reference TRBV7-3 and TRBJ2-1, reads GAGVSQTPSNKVTEKGKYVELRCDPISGHTALYWYRQSLGQGPEFLIYFQGTGAADDSGLPNDRFFAVRPEGSVSTLKIQRTERGDSAVYLCASSDLGHGQFFGPGTRLTVL.

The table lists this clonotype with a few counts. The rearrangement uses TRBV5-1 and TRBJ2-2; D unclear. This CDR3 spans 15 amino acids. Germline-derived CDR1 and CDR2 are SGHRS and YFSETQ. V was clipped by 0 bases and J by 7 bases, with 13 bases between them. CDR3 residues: CASSLGDSLVGELFF. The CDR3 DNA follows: TGCGCCAGCAGCTTGGGTGATAGCTTGGTCGGGGAGCTGTTTTTT.

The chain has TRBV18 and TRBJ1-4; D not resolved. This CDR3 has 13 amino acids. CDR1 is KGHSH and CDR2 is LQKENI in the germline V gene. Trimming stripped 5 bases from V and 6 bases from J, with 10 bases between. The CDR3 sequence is CASSSGWDEKLFF. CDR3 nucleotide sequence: TGTGCCAGCTCATCAGGATGGGATGAAAAACTGTTTTTT.

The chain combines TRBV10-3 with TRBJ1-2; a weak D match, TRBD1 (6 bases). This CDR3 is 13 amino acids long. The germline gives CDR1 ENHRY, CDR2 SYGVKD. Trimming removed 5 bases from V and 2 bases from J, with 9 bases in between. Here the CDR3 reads CAISTGTNYGYTF. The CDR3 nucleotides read TGTGCCATCAGTACCGGGACAAACTATGGCTACACCTTC.

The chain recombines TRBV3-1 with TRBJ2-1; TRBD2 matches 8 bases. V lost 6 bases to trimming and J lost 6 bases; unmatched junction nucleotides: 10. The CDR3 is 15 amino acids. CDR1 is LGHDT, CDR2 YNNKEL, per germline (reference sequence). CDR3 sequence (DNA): TGTGCCAGCAGTGAAACTAGCGGAGATTCCAATGAGCAGTTCTTC. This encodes CASSETSGDSNEQFF.

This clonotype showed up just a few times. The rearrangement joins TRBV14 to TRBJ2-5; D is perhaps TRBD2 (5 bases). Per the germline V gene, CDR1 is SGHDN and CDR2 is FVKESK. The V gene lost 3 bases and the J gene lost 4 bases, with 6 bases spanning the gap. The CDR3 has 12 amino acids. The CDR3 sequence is CASSQRVETQYF. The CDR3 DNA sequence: TGTGCCAGCAGCCAGAGGGTAGAGACCCAGTACTTC.

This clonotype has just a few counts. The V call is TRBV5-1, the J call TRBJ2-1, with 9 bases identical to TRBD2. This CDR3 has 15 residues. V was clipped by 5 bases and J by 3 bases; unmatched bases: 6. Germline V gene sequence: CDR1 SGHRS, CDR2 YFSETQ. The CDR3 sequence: CASRPRTSVYNEQFF. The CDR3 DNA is TGCGCCAGCAGACCTAGGACTAGCGTCTACAATGAGCAGTTCTTC.

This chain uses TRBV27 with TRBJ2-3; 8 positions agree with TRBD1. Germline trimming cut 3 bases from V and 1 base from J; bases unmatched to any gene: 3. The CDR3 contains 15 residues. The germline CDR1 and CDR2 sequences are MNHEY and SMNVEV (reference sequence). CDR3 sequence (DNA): TGTGCCAGCAGTTTCGGACAGGGACGCACAGATACGCAGTATTTT. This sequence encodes CASSFGQGRTDTQYF.

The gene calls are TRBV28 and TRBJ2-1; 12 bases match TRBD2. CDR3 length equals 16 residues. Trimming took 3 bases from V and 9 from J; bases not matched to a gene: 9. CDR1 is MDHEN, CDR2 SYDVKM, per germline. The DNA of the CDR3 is TGTGCCAGCAGTTTGTTACTAGCGGGAGGAAGAGGTGAGCAGTTCTTC. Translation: CASSLLLAGGRGEQFF.

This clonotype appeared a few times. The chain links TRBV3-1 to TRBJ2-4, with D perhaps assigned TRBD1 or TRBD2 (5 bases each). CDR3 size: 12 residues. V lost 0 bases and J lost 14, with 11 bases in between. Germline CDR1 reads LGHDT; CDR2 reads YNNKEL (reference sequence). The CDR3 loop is CASSQDRGPEYF. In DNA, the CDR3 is TGTGCCAGCAGCCAAGATCGGGGACCTGAGTACTTC.

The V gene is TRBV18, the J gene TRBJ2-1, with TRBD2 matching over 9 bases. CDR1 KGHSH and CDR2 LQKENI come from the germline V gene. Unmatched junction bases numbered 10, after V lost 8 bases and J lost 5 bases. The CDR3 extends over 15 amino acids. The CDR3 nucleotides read TGTGCCAGCCCACGTGCGGGAGGGAACAACAATGAGCAGTTCTTC. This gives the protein CASPRAGGNNNEQFF.

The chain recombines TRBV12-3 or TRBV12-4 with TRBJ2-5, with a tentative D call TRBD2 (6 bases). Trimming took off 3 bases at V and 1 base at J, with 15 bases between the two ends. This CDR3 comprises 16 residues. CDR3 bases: TGTGCCAGCAGTTTTCCCCTAGGGAGGTCCCAAGAGACCCAGTACTTC. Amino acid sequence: CASSFPLGRSQETQYF.

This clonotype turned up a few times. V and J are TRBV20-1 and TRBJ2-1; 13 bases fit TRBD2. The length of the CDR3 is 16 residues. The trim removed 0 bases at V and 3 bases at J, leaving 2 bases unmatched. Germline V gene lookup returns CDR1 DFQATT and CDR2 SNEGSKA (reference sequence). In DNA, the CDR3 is TGCAGTGCTAGAGAGCGGACTAGCGGGGGCTACAATGAGCAGTTCTTC. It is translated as CSARERTSGGYNEQFF.

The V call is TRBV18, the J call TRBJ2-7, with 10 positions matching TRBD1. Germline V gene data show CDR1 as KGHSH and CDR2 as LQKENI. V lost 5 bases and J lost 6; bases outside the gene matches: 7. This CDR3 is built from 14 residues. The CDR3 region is CASSSGTGVSEQYF. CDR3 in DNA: TGTGCCAGCTCATCCGGGACAGGGGTATCCGAGCAGTACTTC. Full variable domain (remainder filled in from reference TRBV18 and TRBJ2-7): NAGVMQNPRHLVRRRGQEARLRCSPMKGHSHVYWYRQLPEEGLKFMVYLQKENIIDESGMPKERFSAEFPKEGPSILRIQQVVRGDSAAYFCASSSGTGVSEQYFGPGTRLTVT.

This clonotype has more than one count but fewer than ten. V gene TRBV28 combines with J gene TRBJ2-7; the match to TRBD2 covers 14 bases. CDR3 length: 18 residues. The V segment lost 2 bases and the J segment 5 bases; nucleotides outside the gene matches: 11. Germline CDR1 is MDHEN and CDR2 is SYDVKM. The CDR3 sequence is CASSLEGLAGDSQNEQYF. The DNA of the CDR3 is TGTGCCAGCAGTTTAGAGGGACTAGCGGGAGATAGCCAAAACGAGCAGTACTTC.

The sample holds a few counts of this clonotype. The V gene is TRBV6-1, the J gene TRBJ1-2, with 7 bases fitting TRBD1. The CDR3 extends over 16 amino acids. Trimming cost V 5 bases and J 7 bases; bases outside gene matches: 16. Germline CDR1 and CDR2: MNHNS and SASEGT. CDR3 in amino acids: CASSPGTVRSMGGYTF. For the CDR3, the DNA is TGTGCCAGCAGTCCCGGGACAGTGAGGTCGATGGGTGGCTACACCTTC.

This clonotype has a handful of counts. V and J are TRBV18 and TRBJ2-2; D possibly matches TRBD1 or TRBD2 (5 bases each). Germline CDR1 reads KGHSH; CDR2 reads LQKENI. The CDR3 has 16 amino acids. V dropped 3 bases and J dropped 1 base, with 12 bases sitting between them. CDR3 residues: CASSPSGTVNTGELFF. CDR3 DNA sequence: TGTGCCAGCTCACCCTCCGGGACGGTGAACACCGGGGAGCTGTTTTTT.